The clone carrying this TCR beta chain was counted a few times. The antigen remains undetermined. RNA transcripts yielded amplified TCR beta CDR3 regions. TCR CDR3 regions were first amplified by RT-PCR with HTBI primers. One entry per CDR3 protein, called by TCRdb with MiXCR from the multiplex PCR reads. The top ten clones hold less than 65% of a sample with fewer than 350,000 distinct CDR3 sequences, about 20% of them seen once. The trim removed 3 bases at V and 5 bases at J, leaving 8 bases unmatched. Per the germline V gene, CDR1 is KGHSH and CDR2 is LQKENI. The CDR3 has 15 residues. Uncontrolled infection, other autoimmune disease, pregnancy or lactation excluded patients. The data were obtained in a study of T cells in Graves' hyperthyroidism and ophthalmopathy. Broader study findings: With a median lead of around 6.7 months before onset, the model predicted ophthalmopathy. Ophthalmopathy could be told apart from stable hyperthyroidism with a 13 V-J model.

This clonotype was sampled from a woman between 50 and 59 years old with Graves' hyperthyroidism. The specimen sequenced was blood. The chain employs TRBV18 and TRBJ2-5; 8 bases align to TRBD2. The CDR3 loop is CASSPATGGLETQYF. In nucleotides, the CDR3 is TGTGCCAGCTCACCCGCGACGGGAGGGCTCGAGACCCAGTACTTC.